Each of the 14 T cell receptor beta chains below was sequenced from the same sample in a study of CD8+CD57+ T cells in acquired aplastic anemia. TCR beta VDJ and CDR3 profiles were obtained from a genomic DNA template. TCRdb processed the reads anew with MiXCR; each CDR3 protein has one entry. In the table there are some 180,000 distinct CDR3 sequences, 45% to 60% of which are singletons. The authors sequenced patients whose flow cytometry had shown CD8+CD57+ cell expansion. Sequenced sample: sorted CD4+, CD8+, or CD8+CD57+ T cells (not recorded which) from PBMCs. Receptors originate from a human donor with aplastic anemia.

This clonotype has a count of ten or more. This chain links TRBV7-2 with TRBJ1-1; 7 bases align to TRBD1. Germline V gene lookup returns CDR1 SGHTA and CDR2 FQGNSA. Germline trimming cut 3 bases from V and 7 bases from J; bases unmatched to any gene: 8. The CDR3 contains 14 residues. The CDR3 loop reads CASSFQQGLYEAFF. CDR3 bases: TGTGCCAGCAGCTTCCAACAGGGGTTATATGAAGCTTTCTTT.

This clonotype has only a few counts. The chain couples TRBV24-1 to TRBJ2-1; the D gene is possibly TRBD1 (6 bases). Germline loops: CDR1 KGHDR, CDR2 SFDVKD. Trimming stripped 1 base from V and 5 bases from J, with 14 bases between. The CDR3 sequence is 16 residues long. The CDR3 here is CATSDFTRGHNNEQFF. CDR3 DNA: TGTGCCACCAGTGATTTTACAAGGGGACATAACAATGAGCAGTTCTTC.

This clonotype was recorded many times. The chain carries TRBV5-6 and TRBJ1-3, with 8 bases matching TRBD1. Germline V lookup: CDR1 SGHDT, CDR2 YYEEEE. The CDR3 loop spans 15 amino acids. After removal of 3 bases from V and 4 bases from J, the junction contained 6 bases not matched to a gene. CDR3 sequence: CASSSEGTGGNTIYF. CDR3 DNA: TGTGCCAGCAGCTCGGAGGGGACAGGAGGAAACACCATATATTTT. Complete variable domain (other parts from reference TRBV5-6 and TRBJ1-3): DAGVTQSPTHLIKTRGQQVTLRCSPKSGHDTVSWYQQALGQGPQFIFQYYEEEERQRGNFPDRFSGHQFPNYSSELNVNALLLGDSALYLCASSSEGTGGNTIYFGEGSWLTVV.

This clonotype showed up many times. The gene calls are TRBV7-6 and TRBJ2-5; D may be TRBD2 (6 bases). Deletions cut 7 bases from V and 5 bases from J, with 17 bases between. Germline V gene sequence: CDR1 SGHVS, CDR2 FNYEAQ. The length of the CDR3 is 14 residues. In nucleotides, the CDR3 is TGTGCCAGCACCACACTCTCCAGCGGGGAGACCCAGTACTTC. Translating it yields CASTTLSSGETQYF.

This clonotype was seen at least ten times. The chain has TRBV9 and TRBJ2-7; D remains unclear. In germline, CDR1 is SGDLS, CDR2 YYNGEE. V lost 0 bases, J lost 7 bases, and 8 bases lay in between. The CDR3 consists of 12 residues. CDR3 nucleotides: TGTGCCAGCAGCGTAGTGGGTGGGGAGCAGTACTTC. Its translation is CASSVVGGEQYF.

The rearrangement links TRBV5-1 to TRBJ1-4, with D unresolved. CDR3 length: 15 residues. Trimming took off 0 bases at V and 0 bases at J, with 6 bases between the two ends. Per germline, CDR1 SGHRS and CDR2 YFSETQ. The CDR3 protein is CASSLEGTTNEKLFF. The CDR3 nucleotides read TGCGCCAGCAGCTTGGAAGGGACAACTAATGAAAAACTGTTTTTT.

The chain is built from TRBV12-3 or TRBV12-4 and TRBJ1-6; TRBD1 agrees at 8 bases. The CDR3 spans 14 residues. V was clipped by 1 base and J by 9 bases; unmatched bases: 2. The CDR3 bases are TGTGCCAGCAGTTTAGGTCAGGGGGCTTCACCCCTCCACTTT. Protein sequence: CASSLGQGASPLHF.

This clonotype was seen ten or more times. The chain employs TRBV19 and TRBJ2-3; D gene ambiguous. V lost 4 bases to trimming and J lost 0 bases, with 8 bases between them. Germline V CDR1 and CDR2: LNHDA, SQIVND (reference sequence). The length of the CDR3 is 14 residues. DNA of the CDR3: TGTGCCAGTAGTAAACAACGAAGCACAGATACGCAGTATTTT. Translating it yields CASSKQRSTDTQYF.

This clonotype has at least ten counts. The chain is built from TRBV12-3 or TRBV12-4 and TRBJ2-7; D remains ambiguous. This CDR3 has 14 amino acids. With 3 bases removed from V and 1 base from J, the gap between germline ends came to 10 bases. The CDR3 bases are TGTGCCAGCAGTTTCAAGGGTCTATCCTACGAGCAGTACTTC. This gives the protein CASSFKGLSYEQYF.

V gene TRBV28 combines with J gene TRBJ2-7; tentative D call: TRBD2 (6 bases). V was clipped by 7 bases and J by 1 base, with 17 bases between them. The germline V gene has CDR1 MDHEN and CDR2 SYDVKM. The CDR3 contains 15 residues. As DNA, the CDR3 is TGTGCCAGCACCGAGACCCCCGGGGGTTCCTACGAGCAGTACTTC. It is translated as CASTETPGGSYEQYF.

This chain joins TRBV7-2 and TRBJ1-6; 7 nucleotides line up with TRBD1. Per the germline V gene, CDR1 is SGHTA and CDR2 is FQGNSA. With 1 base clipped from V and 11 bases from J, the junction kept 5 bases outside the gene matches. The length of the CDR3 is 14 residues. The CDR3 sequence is CASSLDTGVPPLHF. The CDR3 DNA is TGTGCCAGCAGCTTAGATACAGGGGTGCCACCCCTCCACTTT.

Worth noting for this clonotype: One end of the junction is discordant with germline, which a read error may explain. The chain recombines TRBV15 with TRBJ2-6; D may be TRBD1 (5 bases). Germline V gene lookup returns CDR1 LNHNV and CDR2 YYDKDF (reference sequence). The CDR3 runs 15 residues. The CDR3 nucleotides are TGTGCCACCAGCAGCCGCAGGTCTGGGGCCAGCGTCCTGACTTTC. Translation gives CATSSRRSGASVLTF.

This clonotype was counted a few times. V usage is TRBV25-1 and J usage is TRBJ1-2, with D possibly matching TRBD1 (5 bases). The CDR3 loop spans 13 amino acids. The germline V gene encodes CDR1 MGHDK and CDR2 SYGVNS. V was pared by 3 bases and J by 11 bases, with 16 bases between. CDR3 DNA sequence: TGTGCCAGCAGTGATTCTGGGGGACGTAAATACACCTTC. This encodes CASSDSGGRKYTF.

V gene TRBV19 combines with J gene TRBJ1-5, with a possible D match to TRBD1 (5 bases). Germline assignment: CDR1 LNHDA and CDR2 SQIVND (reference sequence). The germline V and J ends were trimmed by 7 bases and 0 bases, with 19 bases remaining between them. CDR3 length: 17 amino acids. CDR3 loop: CASIAGGAGYSNQPQHF. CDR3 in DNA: TGTGCCAGTATTGCGGGTGGGGCCGGGTATAGCAATCAGCCCCAGCATTTT.